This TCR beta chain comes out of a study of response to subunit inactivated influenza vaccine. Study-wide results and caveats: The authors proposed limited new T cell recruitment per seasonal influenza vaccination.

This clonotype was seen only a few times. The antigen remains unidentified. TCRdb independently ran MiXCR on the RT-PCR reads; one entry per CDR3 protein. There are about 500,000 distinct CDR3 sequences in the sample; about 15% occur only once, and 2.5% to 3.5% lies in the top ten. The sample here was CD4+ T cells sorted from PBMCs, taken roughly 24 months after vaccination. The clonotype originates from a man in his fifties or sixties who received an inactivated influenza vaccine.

CDR3 in amino acids: CAWSVGDPGELFF. The CDR3 DNA follows: TGTGCCTGGAGTGTAGGGGACCCCGGGGAGCTGTTTTTT. The chain recombines TRBV30 with TRBJ2-2, with D possibly being TRBD1 or TRBD2 (5 bases each). Germline assignment: CDR1 GTSNPN and CDR2 SVGIG (reference sequence). This CDR3 is 13 amino acids long. V was shortened by 0 bases and J by 6 bases, with 8 bases between the two germline ends.